This TCR beta chain derives from a study of blood T cell repertoires in COVID-19. Study at large: Acute and convalescent COVID-19 specimens originated in the United States, Italy and Spain. T cells, B-cell-depleted T cells, or PBMCs supplied cDNA or gDNA.

The authors' processing: Reference gene primer amplification gave nucleated cell count estimates. Generated by immunoSEQ multiplex PCR, the TCRdb table keeps only in-frame clones and is missing some. D and trimming were read from the DNA, whereas the V and J calls and clone size are those reported in that table. This table holds 300,000 to 350,000 clones, 70% to 90% found once. V was pared by 7 bases and J by 3 bases, with 13 bases between. There are 13 residues in the CDR3. CDR1 and CDR2 from the germline V gene are SQVTM and ANQGSEA. Two negative PCRs, clearance, or symptom resolution were required of recovered Cohort 3 donors.

This TCR derives from a man aged 30-40 years who had recovered from COVID-19. The V gene is TRBV29-1, the J gene TRBJ1-3; D remains unclear. What was sequenced was PBMCs or T cells enriched from blood (not recorded which). CDR3 sequence (DNA): TGCAGCGCGGCAGGCTCCTTTGGAAACACCATATATTTT. This sequence encodes CSAAGSFGNTIYF.